The clone carrying this T cell receptor (beta chain) was observed a handful of times. Its antigen is unknown. This sample was taken from a study of molecular identifiers for immune sequencing clone quantification. Across the whole study: In replicates, RNA from about 20,000 or 100,000 naive CD8 cells was split five ways, four sequenced. General study findings and limits: Effector cells had over 99% of their molecules in clones above 20 RNA copies, while naive cells had under 1%.

TCRdb analysed the PCR reads with MiXCR anew, one entry per CDR3 protein. The sample carries under 600,000 distinct CDR3 sequences, around 25% recorded once. Trimming removed 5 bases at V and 3 bases at J, with 17 bases between. There are 16 residues in the CDR3. Sample: naive CD8+ T cells from blood, with Jurkat cell RNA spiked in. Subset specified: FACS-sorted CD8+CD4-CCR7+CD45RA+ naive T cells. The V and J genes are TRBV12-3 or TRBV12-4 and TRBJ2-1; a weak D match, TRBD1 (6 bases). This TCR was sampled from a human donor in good health. Some libraries in this study had Jurkat cell RNA spiked in. CDR3 region: CASSGGHNPLYNEQFF. CDR3 nucleotide sequence: TGTGCCAGCAGTGGGGGCCACAACCCACTCTACAATGAGCAGTTCTTC.